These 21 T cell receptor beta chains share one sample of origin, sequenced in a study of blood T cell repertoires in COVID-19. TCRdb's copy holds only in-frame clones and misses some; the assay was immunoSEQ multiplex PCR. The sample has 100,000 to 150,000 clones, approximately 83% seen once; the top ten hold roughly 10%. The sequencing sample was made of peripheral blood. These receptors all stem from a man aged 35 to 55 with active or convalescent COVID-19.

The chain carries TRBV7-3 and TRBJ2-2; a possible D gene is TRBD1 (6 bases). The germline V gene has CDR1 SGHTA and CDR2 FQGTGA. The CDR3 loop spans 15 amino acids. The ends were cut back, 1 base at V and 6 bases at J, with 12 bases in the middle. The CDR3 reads CASSLSQGRSGELFF. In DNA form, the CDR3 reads TGTGCCAGCAGCTTAAGCCAGGGGCGTTCCGGGGAGCTGTTTTTT.

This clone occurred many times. The CDR3 DNA follows: TGTGCCATCAGTGAGTCAGGACATAATCAGCCCCAGCATTTT. This encodes CAISESGHNQPQHF. The chain links TRBV10-3 to TRBJ1-5; maybe TRBD1 (5 bases). Trimming left V 0 bases short and J 4 bases short, with 7 bases between. The CDR3 covers 14 residues. Germline values: CDR1 ENHRY, CDR2 SYGVKD.

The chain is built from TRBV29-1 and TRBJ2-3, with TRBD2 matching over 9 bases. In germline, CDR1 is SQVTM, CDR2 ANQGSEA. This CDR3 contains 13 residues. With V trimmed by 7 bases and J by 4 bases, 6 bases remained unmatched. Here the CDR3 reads CSARGGAPDTQYF. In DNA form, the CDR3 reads TGCAGCGCACGCGGGGGGGCCCCAGATACGCAGTATTTT.

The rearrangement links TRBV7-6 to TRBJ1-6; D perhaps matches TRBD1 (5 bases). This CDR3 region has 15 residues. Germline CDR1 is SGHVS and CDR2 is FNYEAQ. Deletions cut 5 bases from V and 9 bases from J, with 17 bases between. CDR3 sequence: CASSPAGVFSSPLHF. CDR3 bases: TGTGCCAGCAGCCCGGCGGGGGTCTTTTCTTCACCCCTCCACTTT.

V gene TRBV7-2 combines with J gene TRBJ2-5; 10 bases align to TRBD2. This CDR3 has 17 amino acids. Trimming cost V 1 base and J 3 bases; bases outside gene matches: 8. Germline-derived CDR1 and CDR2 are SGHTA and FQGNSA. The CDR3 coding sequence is TGTGCCAGCAGCTTAGTGTCAGTCCTAGCGGGGGAAGAGACCCAGTACTTC. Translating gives CASSLVSVLAGEETQYF.

The CDR3 loop reads CASTRGTGVPYEQYF. DNA of the CDR3: TGCGCCAGCACAAGGGGGACAGGGGTTCCCTACGAGCAGTACTTC. J is TRBJ2-7 and V is TRBV5-1, with 10 positions matching TRBD1. J lost 2 bases, V lost 6 bases, and 8 bases had no gene match. Germline CDR1 and CDR2: SGHRS and YFSETQ. This CDR3 region has 15 residues.

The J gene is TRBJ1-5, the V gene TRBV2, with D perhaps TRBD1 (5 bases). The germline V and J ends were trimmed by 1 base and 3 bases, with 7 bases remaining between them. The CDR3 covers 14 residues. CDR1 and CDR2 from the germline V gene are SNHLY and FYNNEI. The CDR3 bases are TGTGCCAGCAGTGAAGGACAGTACAATCAGCCCCAGCATTTT. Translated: CASSEGQYNQPQHF. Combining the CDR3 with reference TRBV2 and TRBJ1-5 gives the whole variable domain EPEVTQTPSHQVTQMGQEVILRCVPISNHLYFYWYRQILGQKVEFLVSFYNNEISEKSEIFDDQFSVERPDGSNFTLKIRSTKLEDSAMYFCASSEGQYNQPQHFGDGTRLSIL.

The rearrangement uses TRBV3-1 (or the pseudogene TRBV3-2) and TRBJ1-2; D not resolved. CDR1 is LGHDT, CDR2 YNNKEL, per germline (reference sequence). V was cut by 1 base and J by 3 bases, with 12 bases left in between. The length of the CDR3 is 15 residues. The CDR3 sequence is CASSQGALLDYGYTF. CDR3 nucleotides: TGTGCCAGCAGCCAAGGAGCACTGCTTGACTATGGCTACACCTTC.

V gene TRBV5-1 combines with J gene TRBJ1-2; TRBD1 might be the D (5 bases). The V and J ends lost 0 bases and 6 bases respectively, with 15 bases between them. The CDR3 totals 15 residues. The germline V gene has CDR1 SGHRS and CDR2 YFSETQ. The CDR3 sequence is CASSLEGAAGHGYTF. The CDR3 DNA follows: TGCGCCAGCAGCTTGGAAGGGGCGGCGGGGCATGGCTACACCTTC.

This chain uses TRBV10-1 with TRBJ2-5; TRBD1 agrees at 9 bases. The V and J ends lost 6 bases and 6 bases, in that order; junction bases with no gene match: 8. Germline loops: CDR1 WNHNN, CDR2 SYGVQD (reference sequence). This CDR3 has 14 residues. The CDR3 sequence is CASRNRDREKTQYF. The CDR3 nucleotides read TGCGCCAGCAGGAACCGGGACAGGGAAAAGACCCAGTACTTC.

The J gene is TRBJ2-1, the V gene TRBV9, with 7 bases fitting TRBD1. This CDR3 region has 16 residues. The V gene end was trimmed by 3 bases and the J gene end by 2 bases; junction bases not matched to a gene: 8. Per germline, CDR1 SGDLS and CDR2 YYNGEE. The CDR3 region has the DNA TGTGCCAGCAGCGAGACAGGGTCCTCTACCTACAATGAGCAGTTCTTC. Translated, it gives CASSETGSSTYNEQFF.

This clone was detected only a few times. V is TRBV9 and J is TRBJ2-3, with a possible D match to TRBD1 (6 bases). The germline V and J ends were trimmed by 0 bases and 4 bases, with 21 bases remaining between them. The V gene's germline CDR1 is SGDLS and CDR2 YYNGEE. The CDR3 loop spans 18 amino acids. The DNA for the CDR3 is TGTGCCAGCAGCGTAGCTGACGCAGGGGCCCTACCAGCAGATACGCAGTATTTT. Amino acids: CASSVADAGALPADTQYF.

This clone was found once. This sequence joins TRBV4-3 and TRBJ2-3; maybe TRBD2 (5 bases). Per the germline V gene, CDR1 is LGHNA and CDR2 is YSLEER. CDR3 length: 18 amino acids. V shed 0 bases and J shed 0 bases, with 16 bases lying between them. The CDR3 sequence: CASSQDWESVRSTDTQYF. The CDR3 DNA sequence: TGCGCCAGCAGCCAAGATTGGGAGTCGGTACGAAGCACAGATACGCAGTATTTT.

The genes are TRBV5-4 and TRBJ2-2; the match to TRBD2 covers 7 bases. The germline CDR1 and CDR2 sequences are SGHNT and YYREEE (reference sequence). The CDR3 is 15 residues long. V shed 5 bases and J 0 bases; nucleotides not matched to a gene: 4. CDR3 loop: CASRRSGANTGELFF. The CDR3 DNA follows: TGTGCCAGCAGGCGCAGCGGGGCGAACACCGGGGAGCTGTTTTTT.

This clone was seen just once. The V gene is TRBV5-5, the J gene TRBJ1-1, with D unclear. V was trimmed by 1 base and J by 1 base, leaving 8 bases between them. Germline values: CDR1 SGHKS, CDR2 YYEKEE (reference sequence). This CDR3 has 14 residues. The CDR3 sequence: CASSLFRGNTEAFF. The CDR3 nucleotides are TGTGCCAGCAGCTTGTTTCGGGGGAACACTGAAGCTTTCTTT. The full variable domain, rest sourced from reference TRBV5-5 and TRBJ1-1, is DAGVTQSPTHLIKTRGQQVTLRCSPISGHKSVSWYQQVLGQGPQFIFQYYEKEERGRGNFPDRFSARQFPNYSSELNVNALLLGDSALYLCASSLFRGNTEAFFGQGTRLTVV.

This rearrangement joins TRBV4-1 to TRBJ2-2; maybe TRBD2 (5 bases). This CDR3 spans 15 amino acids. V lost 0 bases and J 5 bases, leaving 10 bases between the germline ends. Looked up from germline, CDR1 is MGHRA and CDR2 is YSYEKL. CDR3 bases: TGCGCCAGCAGCCAAGACCGGGGTCGGACCGGGGAGCTGTTTTTT. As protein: CASSQDRGRTGELFF.

For the CDR3, the DNA is TGTGCCAGCAGCCCGAGCGCCACTGAAGCTTTCTTT. Translated, it gives CASSPSATEAFF. The chain employs TRBV7-2 and TRBJ1-1, with D unclear. Germline-derived CDR1 and CDR2 are SGHTA and FQGNSA. The V and J ends lost 5 bases and 4 bases respectively, with 8 bases between them. This CDR3 has 12 residues.

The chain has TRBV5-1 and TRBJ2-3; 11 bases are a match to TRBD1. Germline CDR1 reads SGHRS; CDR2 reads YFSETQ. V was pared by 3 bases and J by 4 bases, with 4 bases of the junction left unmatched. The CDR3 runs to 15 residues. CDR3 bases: TGCGCCAGCAGCTGGGACAGGGGGGGCGCAGATACGCAGTATTTT. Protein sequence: CASSWDRGGADTQYF.

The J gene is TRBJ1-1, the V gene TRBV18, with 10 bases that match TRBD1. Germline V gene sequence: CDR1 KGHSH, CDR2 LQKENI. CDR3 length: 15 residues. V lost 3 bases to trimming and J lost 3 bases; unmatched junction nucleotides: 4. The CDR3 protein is CASSPGTGADTEAFF. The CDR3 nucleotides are TGTGCCAGCTCACCCGGGACAGGGGCCGACACTGAAGCTTTCTTT. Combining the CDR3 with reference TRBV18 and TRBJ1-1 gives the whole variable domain NAGVMQNPRHLVRRRGQEARLRCSPMKGHSHVYWYRQLPEEGLKFMVYLQKENIIDESGMPKERFSAEFPKEGPSILRIQQVVRGDSAAYFCASSPGTGADTEAFFGQGTRLTVV.

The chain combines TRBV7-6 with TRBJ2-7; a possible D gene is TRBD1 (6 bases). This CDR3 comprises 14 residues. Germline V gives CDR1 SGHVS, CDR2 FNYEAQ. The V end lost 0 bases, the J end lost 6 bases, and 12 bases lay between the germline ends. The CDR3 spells CASSLAGAKGEQYF. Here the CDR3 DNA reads TGTGCCAGCAGCTTAGCGGGGGCCAAGGGCGAGCAGTACTTC.

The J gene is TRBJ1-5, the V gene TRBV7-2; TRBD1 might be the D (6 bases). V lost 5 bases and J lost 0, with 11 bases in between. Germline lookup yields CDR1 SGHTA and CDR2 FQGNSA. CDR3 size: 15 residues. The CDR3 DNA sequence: TGTGCCAGCAGCCTTGACAGGAGTAGCAATCAGCCCCAGCATTTT. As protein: CASSLDRSSNQPQHF.